The clone carrying this TCR beta chain was seen a few times. Its matching antigen is unknown. The record originates from a study of T cell repertoires in cytomegalovirus infection. Overall study findings and caveats: Dominating the ex vivo response were TCR beta clonotypes that were CMV-specific and HLA-C-restricted.

TCRdb fed the reads into MiXCR, producing one record per CDR3 protein. The sample has about 78,000 distinct CDR3 sequences, 35% to 50% seen once. This CDR3 is 14 amino acids long. The V gene end was trimmed by 5 bases and the J gene end by 3 bases; junction bases not matched to a gene: 6. Germline values: CDR1 LGHNT, CDR2 FRNRAP. The rearrangement links TRBV12-5 to TRBJ1-1; 7 bases match TRBD1. This clonotype was sampled from a human donor in good health (CMV status not recorded). Some clones in this sample may be carry-over from other donors' samples. This sample comprised CD8+ T cells from cultured PBMCs, obtained from culture after CMV antigen stimulation. CDR3 nucleotide sequence: TGTGCTAGTGGTGACAGGGTTCGGGACACTGAAGCTTTCTTT. This sequence encodes CASGDRVRDTEAFF.